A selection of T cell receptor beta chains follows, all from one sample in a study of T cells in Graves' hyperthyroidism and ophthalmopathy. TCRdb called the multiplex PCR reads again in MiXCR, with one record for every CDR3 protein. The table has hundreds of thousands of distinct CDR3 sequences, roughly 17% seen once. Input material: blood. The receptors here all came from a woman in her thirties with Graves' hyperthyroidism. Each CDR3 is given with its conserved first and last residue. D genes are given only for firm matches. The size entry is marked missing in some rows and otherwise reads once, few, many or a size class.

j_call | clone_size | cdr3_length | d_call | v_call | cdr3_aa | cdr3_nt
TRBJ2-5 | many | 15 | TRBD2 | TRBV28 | CASSWQRETGETQYF | TGTGCCAGCAGTTGGCAGCGGGAGACGGGAGAGACCCAGTACTTC
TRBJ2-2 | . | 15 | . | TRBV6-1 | CASSELDRRAGELFF | TGTGCCAGCAGTGAACTGGACAGGAGGGCCGGGGAGCTGTTTTTT
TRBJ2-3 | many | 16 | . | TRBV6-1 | CASSEHGRPAADTQYF | TGTGCCAGCAGTGAACATGGGCGGCCAGCGGCAGATACGCAGTATTTT
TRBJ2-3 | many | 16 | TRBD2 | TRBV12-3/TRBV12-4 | CASSSTSGSGGDTQYF | TGTGCCAGCAGTTCGACTAGCGGGAGCGGGGGAGATACGCAGTATTTT
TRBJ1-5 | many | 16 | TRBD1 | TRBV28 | CASSWDRRGPNQPQHF | TGTGCCAGCAGTTGGGATAGGAGGGGGCCCAATCAGCCCCAGCATTTT
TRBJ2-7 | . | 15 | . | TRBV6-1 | CASSQTPAGPYEQYF | TGTGCCAGCAGCCAGACCCCGGCGGGCCCCTACGAGCAGTACTTC
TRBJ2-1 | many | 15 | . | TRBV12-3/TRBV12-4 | CASKDEETGYNEQFF | TGTGCCAGCAAGGATGAGGAGACTGGCTACAATGAGCAGTTCTTC
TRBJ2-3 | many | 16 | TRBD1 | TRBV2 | CASSEATGGFTDTQYF | TGTGCCAGCAGTGAAGCGACAGGGGGTTTCACAGATACGCAGTATTTT
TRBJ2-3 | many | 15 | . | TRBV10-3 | CAIRGTGTATDTQYF | TGTGCCATCAGGGGGACTGGGACAGCCACAGATACGCAGTATTTT
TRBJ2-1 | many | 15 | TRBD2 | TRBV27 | CASSPSRGGAVEQFF | TGTGCCAGCAGTCCATCTCGGGGGGGAGCCGTCGAGCAGTTCTTC
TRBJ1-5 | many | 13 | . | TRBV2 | CASSGSLGQPQHF | TGTGCCAGCAGTGGATCGTTGGGTCAGCCCCAGCATTTT
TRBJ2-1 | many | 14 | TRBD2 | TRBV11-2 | CASKPQREINEQFF | TGTGCCAGCAAACCCCAGCGGGAGATAAATGAGCAGTTCTTC
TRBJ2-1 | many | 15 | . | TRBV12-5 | CASGLNMGASDEQFF | TGTGCTAGTGGTTTGAATATGGGGGCCAGCGATGAGCAGTTCTTC
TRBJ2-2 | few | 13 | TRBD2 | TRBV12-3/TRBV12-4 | CAGTSGAPGELFF | TGTGCCGGAACTAGCGGCGCCCCCGGGGAGCTGTTTTTT
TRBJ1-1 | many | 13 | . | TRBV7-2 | CASNPLLNTEAFF | TGTGCCAGCAACCCTTTACTGAACACTGAAGCTTTCTTT
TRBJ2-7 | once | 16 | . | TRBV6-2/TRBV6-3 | CASSPKRDGATYEQYF | TGTGCCAGCAGCCCGAAAAGGGACGGCGCGACCTACGAGCAGTACTTC
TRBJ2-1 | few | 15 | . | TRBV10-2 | CASSEWYEGYNEQFF | TGCGCCAGCAGTGAGTGGTACGAGGGGTACAATGAGCAGTTCTTC
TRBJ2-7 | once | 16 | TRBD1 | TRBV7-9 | CASSSIWTGEVYEQYF | TGTGCCAGCAGCTCGATATGGACAGGGGAGGTCTACGAGCAGTACTTC
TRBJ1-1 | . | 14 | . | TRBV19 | CAGEVGQYNTEAFF | TGTGCCGGTGAGGTTGGACAGTACAACACTGAAGCTTTCTTT
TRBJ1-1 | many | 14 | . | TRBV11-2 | CASSSSAPLSGAFF | TGTGCCAGCAGCTCCTCGGCCCCGTTAAGCGGAGCTTTCTTT
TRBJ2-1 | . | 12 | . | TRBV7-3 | CASSRTLNEQFF | TGTGCCAGCAGCCGGACTCTCAATGAGCAGTTCTTC
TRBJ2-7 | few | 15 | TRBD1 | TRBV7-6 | CASSSRTGGFYEQYF | TGTGCCAGCAGCTCCAGGACAGGGGGGTTTTACGAGCAGTACTTC
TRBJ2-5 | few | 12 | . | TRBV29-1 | CSASGGEETQYF | TGCAGCGCTTCCGGCGGCGAGGAGACCCAGTACTTC
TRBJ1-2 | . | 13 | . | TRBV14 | CASSPTRAGGYTF | TGTGCCAGCAGCCCGACGAGGGCGGGGGGCTACACCTTC
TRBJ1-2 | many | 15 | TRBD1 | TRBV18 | CASSPGQGLDYGYTF | TGTGCCAGCTCACCGGGACAGGGGCTCGACTATGGCTACACCTTC
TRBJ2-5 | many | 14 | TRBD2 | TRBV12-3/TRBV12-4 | CASSLRAGGETQYF | TGTGCCAGCAGTTTAAGGGCGGGAGGAGAGACCCAGTACTTC
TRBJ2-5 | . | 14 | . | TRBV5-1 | CASSSPSLQETQYF | TGCGCCAGCAGCTCCCCTTCGTTACAAGAGACCCAGTACTTC
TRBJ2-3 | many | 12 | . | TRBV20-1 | CSARESTDTQYF | TGCAGTGCTAGGGAAAGCACAGATACGCAGTATTTT
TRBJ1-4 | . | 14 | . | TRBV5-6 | CASSQAGTNEKLFF | TGTGCCAGCAGCCAGGCGGGGACTAATGAAAAACTGTTTTTT
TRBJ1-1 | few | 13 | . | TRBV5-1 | CASSLLLTSEAFF | TGCGCCAGCAGCTTGTTACTAACAAGTGAAGCTTTCTTT
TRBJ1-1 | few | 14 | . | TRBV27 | CASSPRGQNTEAFF | TGTGCCAGCAGCCCTCGGGGCCAGAACACTGAAGCTTTCTTT
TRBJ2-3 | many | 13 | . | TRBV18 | CASSPPALSTQYF | TGTGCCAGCTCACCACCCGCCCTGAGTACGCAGTATTTT
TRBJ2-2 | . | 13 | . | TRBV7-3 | CASSFPLSGELFF | TGTGCCAGCAGCTTCCCCCTAAGCGGGGAGCTGTTTTTT
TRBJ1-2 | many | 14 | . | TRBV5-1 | CASSFESDIYGYTF | TGCGCCAGCAGCTTCGAATCGGACATCTATGGCTACACCTTC
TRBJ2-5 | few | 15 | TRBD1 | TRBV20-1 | CSARDRDRGREFQYF | TGCAGTGCTAGAGATAGGGACAGGGGGCGGGAGTTCCAGTACTTC
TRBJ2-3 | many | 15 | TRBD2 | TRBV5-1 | CASSGGTSGTDTQYF | TGCGCCAGCAGCGGTGGGACTAGCGGCACAGATACGCAGTATTTT
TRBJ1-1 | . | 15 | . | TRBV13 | CASSLGPSKNTEAFF | TGTGCCAGCAGCTTAGGGCCCTCAAAGAACACTGAAGCTTTCTTT
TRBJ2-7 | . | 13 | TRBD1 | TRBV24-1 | CAIRGQGQYEQYF | TGTGCCATTAGGGGACAGGGTCAGTACGAGCAGTACTTC
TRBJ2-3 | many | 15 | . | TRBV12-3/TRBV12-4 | CASSRASPRADTQYF | TGTGCCAGCAGTCGAGCGTCTCCGCGGGCAGATACGCAGTATTTT
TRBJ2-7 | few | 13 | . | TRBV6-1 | CASGDKNSYEQYF | TGTGCCAGCGGGGACAAGAACTCCTACGAGCAGTACTTC
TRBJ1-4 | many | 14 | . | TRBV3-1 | CASSQRGTDEKLFF | TGTGCCAGCAGCCAAAGGGGGACGGATGAAAAACTGTTTTTT